This T cell receptor beta chain was obtained from a study of cytomegalovirus exposure and HLA in healthy donors. Study-wide points: Segments of the TCR beta V type were, in most cases, productive about 87% or about 30% of the time in an earlier analysis. One variant, a missense change in DCLRE1C, was linked in a later analysis to TCR beta V- and J-gene trimming. Later analysis found that TCR beta chains associated with HLA were more clonally expanded than other, equally common chains.

PCR was performed using 60 Vbeta and 13 Jbeta primers. This table comes from immunoSEQ multiplex PCR, and its TCRdb copy is limited to in-frame clones, with some not included. The table includes approximately 170,000 clones, under 85% detected once. For this clone: Its target is not known.

V trimming: 5 bases; J trimming: 4 bases; junction bases outside the gene matches: 4. Germline V lookup: CDR1 SGHVS, CDR2 FQNEAQ. The CDR3 has 16 residues. This sequence originates from a woman aged 18-29 years in good health and CMV-seronegative. The rearrangement links TRBV7-8 to TRBJ2-5; 16 positions match TRBD2. The sequenced sample consisted of PBMCs. The CDR3 nucleotides read TGTGCCAGCAGCATTGGGACTAGCGGGAGGGGAGAGACCCAGTACTTC. Encoded protein: CASSIGTSGRGETQYF.